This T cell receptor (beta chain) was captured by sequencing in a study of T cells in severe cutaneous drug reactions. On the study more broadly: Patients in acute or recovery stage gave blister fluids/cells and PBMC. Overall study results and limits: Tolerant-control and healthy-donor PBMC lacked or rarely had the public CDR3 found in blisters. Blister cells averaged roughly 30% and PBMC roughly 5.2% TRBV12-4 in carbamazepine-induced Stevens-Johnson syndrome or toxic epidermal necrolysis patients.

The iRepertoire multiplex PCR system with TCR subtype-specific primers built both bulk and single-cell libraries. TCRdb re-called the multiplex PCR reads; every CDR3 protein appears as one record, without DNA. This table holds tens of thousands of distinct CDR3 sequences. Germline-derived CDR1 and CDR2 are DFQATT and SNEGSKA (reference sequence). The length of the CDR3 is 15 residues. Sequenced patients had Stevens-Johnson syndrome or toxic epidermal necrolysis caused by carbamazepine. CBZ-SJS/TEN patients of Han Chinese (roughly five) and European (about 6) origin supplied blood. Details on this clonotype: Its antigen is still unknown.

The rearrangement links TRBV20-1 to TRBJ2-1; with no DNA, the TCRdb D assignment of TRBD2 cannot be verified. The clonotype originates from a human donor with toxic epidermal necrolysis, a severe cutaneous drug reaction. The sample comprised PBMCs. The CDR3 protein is CSARTSERSYNEQFF.